The rows below give T cell receptor beta chains drawn from one sample of a study of blood T cell repertoires in COVID-19. Generated by immunoSEQ multiplex PCR, the TCRdb table keeps only in-frame clones and is missing some. In the table there are under 300,000 clones, around 90% of which are singletons. Sample: PBMCs or T cells enriched from blood (not recorded which). The receptors originated from a woman aged 35 to 49 who had been exposed to COVID-19. Both conserved end residues are part of each CDR3. A D gene is named only where the DNA matches it firmly. Clone size is not always given. Where it is, it says once, few, many or a class for expanded clones.

j_call clone_size v_call d_call cdr3_aa cdr3_nt
TRBJ2-7 . TRBV13 TRBD1 CASSLQGAYEQYF TGTGCCAGCAGCTTGCAGGGGGCCTACGAGCAGTACTTC
TRBJ1-2 . TRBV29-1 . CSVEDPYYGYTF TGCAGCGTTGAAGATCCGTACTATGGCTACACCTTC
TRBJ2-7 once TRBV5-1 TRBD1 CASHQGDEQYF TGCGCCAGTCACCAGGGGGACGAGCAGTACTTC
TRBJ2-1 . TRBV11-2 . CASSLDQGPNEQFF TGTGCCAGCAGCTTAGACCAGGGTCCGAATGAGCAGTTCTTC
TRBJ1-4 . TRBV11-2 TRBD1 CASSKDRVENEKLFF TGTGCCAGCAGCAAGGACAGGGTGGAGAATGAAAAACTGTTTTTT
TRBJ2-1 . TRBV4-1 TRBD1 CASSQEGQGANGYNEQFF TGCGCCAGCAGCCAAGAGGGACAGGGGGCGAATGGGTACAATGAGCAGTTCTTC
TRBJ2-5 . TRBV7-6 TRBD2 CASSLGAGGRAFETQYF TGTGCCAGCAGCTTAGGAGCGGGGGGGCGTGCGTTTGAGACCCAGTACTTC
TRBJ2-3 . TRBV11-2 . CASSLNSGPRGDTQYF TGTGCCAGCAGCTTAAATTCGGGACCCAGGGGAGATACGCAGTATTTT
TRBJ2-5 . TRBV7-8 TRBD1 CASSLRSVRTGGLTETQYF TGTGCCAGCAGCTTACGCTCCGTGAGGACAGGGGGTTTGACAGAGACCCAGTACTTC
TRBJ1-2 . TRBV27 . CASSLGVQGPYGYTF TGTGCCAGCAGTTTGGGGGTCCAGGGGCCTTATGGCTACACCTTC
TRBJ2-3 once TRBV19 . CASSITIGLDTQYF TGTGCCAGTAGTATAACTATTGGTTTAGATACGCAGTATTTT
TRBJ2-1 once TRBV27 TRBD2 CASSWVAGAGLGNEQFF TGTGCCAGCAGTTGGGTAGCGGGAGCGGGTCTGGGAAATGAGCAGTTCTTC
TRBJ1-2 once TRBV5-5 TRBD1 CASSLTGTGAYGYTF TGTGCCAGCAGCTTAACCGGGACAGGGGCCTATGGCTACACCTTC
TRBJ1-5 . TRBV24-1 TRBD1 CATTYRGDQPQHF TGTGCCACCACTTACAGGGGGGATCAGCCCCAGCATTTT
TRBJ1-4 . TRBV6-5 . CASSYGGSATNEKLFF TGTGCCAGCAGTTACGGGGGGTCTGCAACTAATGAAAAACTGTTTTTT
TRBJ1-2 once TRBV20-1 . CSASGGPNYGYTF TGCAGTGCTAGTGGGGGGCCCAACTATGGCTACACCTTC
TRBJ1-2 . TRBV11-2 TRBD1 CASAPTGGVRGYTF TGTGCCAGCGCTCCTACAGGGGGCGTTAGAGGCTACACCTTC
TRBJ2-5 . TRBV18 . CASSPPSQETQYF TGTGCCAGCTCACCACCCAGTCAAGAGACCCAGTACTTC
TRBJ1-2 . TRBV5-4 . CASSLDRGGYTF TGTGCCAGCAGCCTAGACCGAGGGGGCTACACCTTC
TRBJ1-1 once TRBV5-1 . CASSLGFRNAEAFF TGTGCCAGCAGCTTGGGCTTTAGAAACGCTGAAGCTTTCTTT
TRBJ1-2 . TRBV4-2 TRBD1 CASSQDWGQGLGYTF TGTGCCAGCAGCCAAGATTGGGGACAGGGGCTCGGCTACACCTTC
TRBJ1-4 . TRBV4-3 TRBD1 CASSRLGTANEKLFF TGCGCCAGCAGCCGATTAGGGACAGCTAATGAAAAACTGTTTTTT
TRBJ1-2 once TRBV29-1 TRBD1 CSARQGDGYTF TGCAGCGCTAGACAGGGTGATGGCTACACCTTC
TRBJ2-5 . TRBV10-1 . CASNVGNAERETQYF TGCGCCAGCAATGTCGGAAACGCAGAGAGGGAGACCCAGTACTTC
TRBJ2-5 . TRBV7-6 . CASSFVPGPQETQYF TGTGCCAGCAGCTTTGTACCAGGGCCACAAGAGACCCAGTACTTC
TRBJ1-1 . TRBV5-1 TRBD1 CASSLVGQGERAFF TGTGCCAGCAGCTTGGTAGGACAGGGGGAACGAGCTTTCTTT
TRBJ2-5 once TRBV25-1 . CASSESGTGAWETQYF TGTGCCAGCAGTGAAAGTGGTACGGGAGCCTGGGAGACCCAGTACTTC
TRBJ2-7 . TRBV18 . CASSPGDSPYEQYF TGTGCCAGCTCACCAGGGGACTCCCCCTACGAGCAGTACTTC
TRBJ2-2 . TRBV28 . CASPARRTGELFF TGTGCCAGTCCCGCAAGGAGAACCGGGGAGCTGTTTTTT
TRBJ2-1 . TRBV7-9 TRBD2 CASSLPLAGDPGSYNEQFF TGTGCCAGCAGCTTGCCTCTAGCGGGGGACCCGGGCTCCTACAATGAGCAGTTCTTC
TRBJ1-2 . TRBV19 TRBD1 CASSENTGGVGGYTF TGTGCCAGTAGTGAAAATACAGGGGGCGTTGGGGGCTACACCTTC
TRBJ2-7 . TRBV28 . CASSPRTVLSYEQYF TGTGCCAGCAGTCCGCGGACAGTGTTATCCTACGAGCAGTACTTC
TRBJ2-3 . TRBV28 . CASKRLGFTDTQYF TGTGCCAGCAAGAGACTCGGTTTCACAGATACGCAGTATTTT
TRBJ2-1 . TRBV5-4 . CASSYLKFSGNEQFF TGTGCCAGCAGCTACTTAAAGTTCTCCGGTAATGAGCAGTTCTTC
TRBJ1-5 once TRBV28 . CASSTTAPEPPQHF TGTGCCAGCAGTACCACTGCGCCTGAACCGCCCCAGCATTTT
TRBJ1-4 . TRBV28 . CASSFREKLFF TGTGCCAGCAGTTTCCGTGAAAAACTGTTTTTT
TRBJ1-6 . TRBV12-3/TRBV12-4 . CASSLGGHSPLHF TGTGCCAGCAGTTTAGGGGGGCACTCACCCCTCCACTTT
TRBJ1-1 . TRBV25-1 . CASSLTGMAFF TGTGCCAGCAGTTTAACAGGGATGGCTTTCTTT
TRBJ1-1 once TRBV7-3 . CASSSVMNTEAFF TGTGCCAGCAGCTCGGTGATGAACACTGAAGCTTTCTTT
TRBJ2-3 . TRBV6-2/TRBV6-3 TRBD2 CASSYSILTSGRDTDTQYF TGTGCCAGCAGTTACTCGATATTGACTAGCGGGAGGGACACAGATACGCAGTATTTT